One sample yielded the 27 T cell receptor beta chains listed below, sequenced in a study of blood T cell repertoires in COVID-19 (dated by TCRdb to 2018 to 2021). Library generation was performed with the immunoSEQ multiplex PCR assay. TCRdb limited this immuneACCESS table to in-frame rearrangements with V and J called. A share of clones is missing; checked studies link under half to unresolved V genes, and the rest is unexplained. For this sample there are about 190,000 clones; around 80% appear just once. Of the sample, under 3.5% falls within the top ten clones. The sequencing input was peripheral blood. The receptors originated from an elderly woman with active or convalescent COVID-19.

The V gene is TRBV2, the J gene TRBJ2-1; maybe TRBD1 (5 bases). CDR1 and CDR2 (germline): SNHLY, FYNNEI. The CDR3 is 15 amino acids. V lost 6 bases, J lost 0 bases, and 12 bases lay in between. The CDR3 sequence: CASSLQVLSYNEQFF. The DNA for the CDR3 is TGTGCCAGCAGCCTACAGGTACTCTCCTACAATGAGCAGTTCTTC.

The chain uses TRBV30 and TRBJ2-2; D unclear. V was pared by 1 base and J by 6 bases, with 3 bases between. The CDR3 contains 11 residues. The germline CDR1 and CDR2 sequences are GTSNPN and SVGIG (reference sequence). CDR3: CAWSASGELFF. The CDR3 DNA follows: TGTGCCTGGAGTGCGTCCGGGGAGCTGTTTTTT.

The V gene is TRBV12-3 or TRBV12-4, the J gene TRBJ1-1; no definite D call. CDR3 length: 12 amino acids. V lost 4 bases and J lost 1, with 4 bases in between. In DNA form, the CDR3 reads TGTGCCAGCAGTTCCGGGAACACTGAAGCTTTCTTT. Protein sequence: CASSSGNTEAFF.

CDR3 in DNA: TGCGCCAGCGGAGGAAGAGAGGGCATATCCTACAATGAGCAGTTCTTC. Its translation is CASGGREGISYNEQFF. The chain employs TRBV4-1 and TRBJ2-1, with TRBD2 as a possible D gene (5 bases). Per the germline V gene, CDR1 is MGHRA and CDR2 is YSYEKL. The CDR3 is made up of 16 amino acids. Trimming removed 8 bases from V and 1 base from J, with 18 bases in between.

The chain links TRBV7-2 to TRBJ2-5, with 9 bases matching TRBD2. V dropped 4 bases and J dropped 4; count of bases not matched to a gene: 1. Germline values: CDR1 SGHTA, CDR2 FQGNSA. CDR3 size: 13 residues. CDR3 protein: CASSWGLAETQYF. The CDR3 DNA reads TGTGCCAGCAGCTGGGGACTAGCAGAGACCCAGTACTTC. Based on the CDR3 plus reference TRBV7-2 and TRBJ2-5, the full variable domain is GAGVSQSPSNKVTEKGKDVELRCDPISGHTALYWYRQSLGQGLEFLIYFQGNSAPDKSGLPSDRFSAERTGGSVSTLTIQRTQQEDSAVYLCASSWGLAETQYFGPGTRLLVL.

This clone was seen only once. CDR3 in DNA: TGTGCCAGCAGCGTAGGAGGCGGGGGGGCCTCAGATACGCAGTATTTT. Amino acid sequence: CASSVGGGGASDTQYF. The chain joins TRBV9 to TRBJ2-3, with 9 bases fitting TRBD2. The V gene's germline CDR1 is SGDLS and CDR2 YYNGEE. Trimming removed 0 bases from V and 4 bases from J; junction bases left unmatched: 6. This CDR3 contains 16 residues.

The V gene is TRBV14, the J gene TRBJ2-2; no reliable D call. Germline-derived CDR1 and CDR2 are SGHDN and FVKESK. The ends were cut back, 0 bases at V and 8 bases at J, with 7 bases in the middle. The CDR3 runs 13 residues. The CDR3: CASSQDPMGELFF. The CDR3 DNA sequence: TGTGCCAGCAGCCAAGATCCTATGGGGGAGCTGTTTTTT.

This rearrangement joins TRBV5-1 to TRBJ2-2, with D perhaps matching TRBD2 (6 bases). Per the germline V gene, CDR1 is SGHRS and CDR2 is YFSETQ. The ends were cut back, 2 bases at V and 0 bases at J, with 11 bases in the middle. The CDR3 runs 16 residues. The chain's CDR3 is CASSLDPGANTGELFF. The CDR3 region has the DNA TGCGCCAGCAGCTTAGATCCGGGGGCGAACACCGGGGAGCTGTTTTTT.

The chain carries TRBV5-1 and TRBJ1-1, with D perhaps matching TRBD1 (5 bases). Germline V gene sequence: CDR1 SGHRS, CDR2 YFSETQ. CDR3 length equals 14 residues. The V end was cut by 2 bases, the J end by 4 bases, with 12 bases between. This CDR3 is CASSFSGEVTEAFF. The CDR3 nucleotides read TGCGCCAGCAGCTTCTCGGGGGAGGTCACTGAAGCTTTCTTT.

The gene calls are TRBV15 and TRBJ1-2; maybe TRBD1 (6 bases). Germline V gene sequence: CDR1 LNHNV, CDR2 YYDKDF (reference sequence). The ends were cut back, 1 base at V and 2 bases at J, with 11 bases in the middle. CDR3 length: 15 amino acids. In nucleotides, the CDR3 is TGTGCCACCAGCAGAGGGGGGACAATGAACTATGGCTACACCTTC. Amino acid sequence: CATSRGGTMNYGYTF.

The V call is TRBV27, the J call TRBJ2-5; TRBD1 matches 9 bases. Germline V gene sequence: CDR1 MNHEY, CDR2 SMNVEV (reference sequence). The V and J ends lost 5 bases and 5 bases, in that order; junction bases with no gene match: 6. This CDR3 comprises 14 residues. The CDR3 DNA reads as TGTGCCAGCAGTGCGACAGGGGGATGGGAGACCCAGTACTTC. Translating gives CASSATGGWETQYF.

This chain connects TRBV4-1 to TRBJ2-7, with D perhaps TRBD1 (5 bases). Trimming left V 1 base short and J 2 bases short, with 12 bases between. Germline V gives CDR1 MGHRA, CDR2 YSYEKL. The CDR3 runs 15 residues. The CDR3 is CASSQVGHMTYEQYF. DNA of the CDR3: TGCGCCAGCAGCCAAGTAGGACATATGACCTACGAGCAGTACTTC.

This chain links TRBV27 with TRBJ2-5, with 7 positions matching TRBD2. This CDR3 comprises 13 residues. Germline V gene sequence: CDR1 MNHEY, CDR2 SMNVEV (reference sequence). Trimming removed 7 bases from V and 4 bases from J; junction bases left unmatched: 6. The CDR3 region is CASTGGTGETQYF. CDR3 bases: TGTGCCAGCACGGGGGGTACGGGAGAGACCCAGTACTTC.

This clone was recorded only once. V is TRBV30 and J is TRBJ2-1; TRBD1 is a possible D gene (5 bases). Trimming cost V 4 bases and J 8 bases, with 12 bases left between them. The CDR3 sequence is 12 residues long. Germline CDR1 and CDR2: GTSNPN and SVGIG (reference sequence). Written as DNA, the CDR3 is TGTGCCTGGACCCGGCAGGGTGATGAGCAGTTCTTC. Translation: CAWTRQGDEQFF.

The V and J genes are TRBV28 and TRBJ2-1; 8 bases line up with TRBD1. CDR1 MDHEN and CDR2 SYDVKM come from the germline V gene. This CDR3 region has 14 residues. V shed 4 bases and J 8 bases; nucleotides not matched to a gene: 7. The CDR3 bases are TGTGCCAGCAGTTCAGGGGGCGGTTCGGATGAGCAGTTCTTC. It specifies CASSSGGGSDEQFF.

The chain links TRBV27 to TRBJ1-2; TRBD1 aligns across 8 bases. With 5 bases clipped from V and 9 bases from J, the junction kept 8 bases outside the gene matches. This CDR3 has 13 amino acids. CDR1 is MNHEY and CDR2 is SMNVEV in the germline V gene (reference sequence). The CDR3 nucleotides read TGTGCCAGCAGTCCGTCGGACAGGGTGCGCTACACCTTC. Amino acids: CASSPSDRVRYTF.

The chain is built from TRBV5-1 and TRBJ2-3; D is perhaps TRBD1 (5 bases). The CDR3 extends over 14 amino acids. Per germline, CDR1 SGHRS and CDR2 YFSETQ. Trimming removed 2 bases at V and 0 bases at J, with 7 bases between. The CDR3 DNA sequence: TGCGCCAGCAGCTTAAGACAGAGCACAGATACGCAGTATTTT. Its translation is CASSLRQSTDTQYF.

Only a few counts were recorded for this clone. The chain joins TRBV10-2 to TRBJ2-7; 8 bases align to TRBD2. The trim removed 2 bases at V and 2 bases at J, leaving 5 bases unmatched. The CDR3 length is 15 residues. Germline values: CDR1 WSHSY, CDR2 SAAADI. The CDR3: CASSEPGLVPYEQYF. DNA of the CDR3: TGCGCCAGCAGTGAGCCGGGACTAGTACCCTACGAGCAGTACTTC.

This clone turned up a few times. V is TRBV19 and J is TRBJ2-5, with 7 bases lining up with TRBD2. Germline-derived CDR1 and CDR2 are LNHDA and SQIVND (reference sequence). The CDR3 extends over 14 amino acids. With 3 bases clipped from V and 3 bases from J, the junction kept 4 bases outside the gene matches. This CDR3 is CASSMGLNKETQYF. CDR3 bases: TGTGCCAGTAGTATGGGACTAAATAAAGAGACCCAGTACTTC.

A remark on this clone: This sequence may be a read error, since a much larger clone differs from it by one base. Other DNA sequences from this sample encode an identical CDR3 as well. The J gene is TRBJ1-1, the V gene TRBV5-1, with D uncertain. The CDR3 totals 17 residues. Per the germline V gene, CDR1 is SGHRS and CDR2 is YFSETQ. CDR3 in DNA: TGCGCCAGTAGCTTGGCCACCTCCGGGTTTTTCCCCACTGAAGCTTTCTTT. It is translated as CASSLATSGFFPTEAFF.

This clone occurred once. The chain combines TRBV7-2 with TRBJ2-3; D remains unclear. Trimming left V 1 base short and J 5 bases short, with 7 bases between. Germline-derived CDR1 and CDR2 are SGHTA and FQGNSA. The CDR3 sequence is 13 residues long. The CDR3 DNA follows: TGTGCCAGCAGCTTAGGGTACGGAGATACGCAGTATTTT. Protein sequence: CASSLGYGDTQYF.

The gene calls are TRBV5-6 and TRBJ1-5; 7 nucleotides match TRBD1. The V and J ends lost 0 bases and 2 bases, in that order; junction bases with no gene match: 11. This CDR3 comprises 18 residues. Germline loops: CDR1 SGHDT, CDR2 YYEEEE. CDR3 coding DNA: TGTGCCAGCAGCTTGGGATGGGCAGGGGGTAGAGGCAATCAGCCCCAGCATTTT. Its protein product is CASSLGWAGGRGNQPQHF.

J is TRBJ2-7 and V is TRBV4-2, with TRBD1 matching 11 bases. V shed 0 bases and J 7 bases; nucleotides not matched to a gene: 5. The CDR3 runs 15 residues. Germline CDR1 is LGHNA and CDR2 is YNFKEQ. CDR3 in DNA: TGTGCCAGCAGCCAAGATAGGACAGGGGGCAGAGAGCAGTACTTC. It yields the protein CASSQDRTGGREQYF.

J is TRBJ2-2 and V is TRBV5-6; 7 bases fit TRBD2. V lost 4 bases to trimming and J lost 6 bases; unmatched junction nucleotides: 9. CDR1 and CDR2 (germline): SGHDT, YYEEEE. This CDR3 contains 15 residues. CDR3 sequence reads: CASSGGRETPGELFF. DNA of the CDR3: TGTGCCAGCAGCGGCGGGCGGGAGACGCCCGGGGAGCTGTTTTTT.

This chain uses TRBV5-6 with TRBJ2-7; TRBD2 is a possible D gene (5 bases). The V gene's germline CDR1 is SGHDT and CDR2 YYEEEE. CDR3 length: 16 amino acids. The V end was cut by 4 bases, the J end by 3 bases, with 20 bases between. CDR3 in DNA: TGTGCCAGCAGCCGTCCCCTCACCTGGGAGCTCTACGAGCAGTACTTC. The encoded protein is CASSRPLTWELYEQYF.

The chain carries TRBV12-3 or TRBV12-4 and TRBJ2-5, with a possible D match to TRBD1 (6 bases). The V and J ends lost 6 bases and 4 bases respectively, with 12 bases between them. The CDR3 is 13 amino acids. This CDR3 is CASSIEQGETQYF. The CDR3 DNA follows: TGTGCCAGCAGCATAGAACAGGGAGAGACCCAGTACTTC.

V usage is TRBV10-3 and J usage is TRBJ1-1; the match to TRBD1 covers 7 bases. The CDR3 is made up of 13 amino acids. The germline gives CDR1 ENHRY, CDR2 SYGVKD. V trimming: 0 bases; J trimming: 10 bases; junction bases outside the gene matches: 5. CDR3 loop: CAISESGDSGAFF. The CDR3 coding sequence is TGTGCCATCAGTGAGTCGGGGGACAGCGGAGCTTTCTTT.